This TCR beta chain was identified in a study of blood T cells in healthy people across ages. V dropped 1 base and J dropped 7; count of bases not matched to a gene: 3. The CDR3 sequence is 14 residues long. Germline V gives CDR1 LNHNV, CDR2 YYDKDF (reference sequence). Regarding the study as a whole: Unsorted PBMC material precluded a definitive naive versus antigen-experienced comparison. Possibly, changes in expanded clonotypes were confounded because donor CMV status was unknown.

With respect to this clonotype: The antigen is unknown.

Primed by a sample-barcoded 5' primer and a J-beta primer mix, a second PCR proceeded for about 6 to 11 cycles. MiXCR, applied by TCRdb to the 5' RACE reads, yields one record per CDR3 protein. The repertoire holds hundreds of thousands of distinct CDR3 sequences, roughly 64% seen once, with 22% in the top ten. This receptor was identified in a man younger than 45 in good health. The sequenced material came from blood. The chain uses TRBV15 and TRBJ1-2, with 10 bases fitting TRBD1. The CDR3 reads CATSRGGQGGGYTF. CDR3 DNA: TGTGCCACCAGCAGAGGCGGACAGGGGGGTGGCTACACCTTC.